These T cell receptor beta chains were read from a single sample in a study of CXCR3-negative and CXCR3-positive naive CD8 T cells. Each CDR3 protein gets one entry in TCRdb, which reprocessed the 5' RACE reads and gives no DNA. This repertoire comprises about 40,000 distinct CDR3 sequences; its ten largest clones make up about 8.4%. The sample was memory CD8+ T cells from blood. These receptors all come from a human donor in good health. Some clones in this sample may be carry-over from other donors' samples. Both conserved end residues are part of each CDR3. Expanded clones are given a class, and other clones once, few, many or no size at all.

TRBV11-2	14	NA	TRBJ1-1	CASTMGGLNTEAFF
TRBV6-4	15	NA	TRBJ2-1	CASSRTESSYNEQFF
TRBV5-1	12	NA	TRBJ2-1	CASSFEGPPNVF
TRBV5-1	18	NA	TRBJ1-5	CASSLARGQLDFNQPQHF
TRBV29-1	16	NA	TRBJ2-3	CSVADPGLAGHDTQYF
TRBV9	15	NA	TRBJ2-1	CASSVEAGGNNEQFF
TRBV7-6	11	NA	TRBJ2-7	CASSRGYEQYF
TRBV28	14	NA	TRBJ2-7	CASSLGTENYEQYF
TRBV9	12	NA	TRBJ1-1	CASSPLNTEAFF
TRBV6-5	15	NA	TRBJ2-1	CASSYSLSSYNEQFF
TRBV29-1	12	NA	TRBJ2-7	CSVVAEGYEQYF
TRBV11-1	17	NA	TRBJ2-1	CASSLALAGGLDNEQFF
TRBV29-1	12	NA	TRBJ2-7	CSVGTESIEQYF
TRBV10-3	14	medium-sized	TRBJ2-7	CAISEGTDDYEQYF
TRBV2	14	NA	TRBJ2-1	CASSDWTEYNEQFF
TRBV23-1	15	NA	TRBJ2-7	CASSHSGTGAYEQYF
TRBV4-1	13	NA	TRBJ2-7	CASSQGQTYEQYF
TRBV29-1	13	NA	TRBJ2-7	CSVVRELSYEQYF